These T cell receptor beta chains were read from a single sample in a study of OX40 agonist ivuxolimab in advanced cancers. Method: immunoSEQ multiplex PCR; TCRdb's copy keeps in-frame clones and lacks some. Of around 77,000 clones in the sample, roughly 78% were seen once. This specimen consisted of CD4+ or CD8+ T cells sorted from blood, obtained in a trial of the OX40 agonist ivuxolimab. These receptors all stem from an adult with an advanced solid tumor such as melanoma, head and neck, liver or kidney cancer. Both conserved end residues are part of each CDR3. Fields, in order: V gene, J gene, clone size, D gene, CDR3 protein, CDR3 DNA. The D gene is left open where the match is weak. For some rows the clone size is stated as once, few or many, or as a class when expanded; others skip it.

v_call: TRBV19
j_call: TRBJ1-6
clone_size: NA
d_call: NA
cdr3_aa: CASGEGQDNYSPLHF
cdr3_nt: TGTGCCAGTGGAGAAGGGCAGGATAACTATTCACCCCTCCACTTT

v_call: TRBV27
j_call: TRBJ1-1
clone_size: NA
d_call: NA
cdr3_aa: CASRTQGNTEAFF
cdr3_nt: TGTGCCAGCAGAACACAGGGGAACACTGAAGCTTTCTTT

v_call: TRBV27
j_call: TRBJ2-7
clone_size: NA
d_call: TRBD2
cdr3_aa: CASSFRSGRGLSYEQYF
cdr3_nt: TGTGCCAGCAGCTTTCGTAGCGGGAGGGGTCTATCCTACGAGCAGTACTTC

v_call: TRBV14
j_call: TRBJ2-3
clone_size: NA
d_call: NA
cdr3_aa: CASNPRGPTDTQYF
cdr3_nt: TGTGCCAGCAACCCGAGGGGCCCAACAGATACGCAGTATTTT

v_call: TRBV12-5
j_call: TRBJ2-2
clone_size: NA
d_call: NA
cdr3_aa: CASGRDSQNTGELFF
cdr3_nt: TGTGCTAGTGGTAGGGACTCTCAGAACACCGGGGAGCTGTTTTTT

v_call: TRBV27
j_call: TRBJ1-5
clone_size: medium-sized
d_call: TRBD1
cdr3_aa: CASSTTGAFGQPQHF
cdr3_nt: TGTGCCAGCAGTACTACAGGGGCCTTCGGTCAGCCCCAGCATTTT

v_call: TRBV25-1
j_call: TRBJ1-2
clone_size: NA
d_call: NA
cdr3_aa: CASSESIGINYGYTF
cdr3_nt: TGTGCCAGCAGTGAATCGATCGGTATTAACTATGGCTACACCTTC

v_call: TRBV6-6
j_call: TRBJ2-1
clone_size: NA
d_call: NA
cdr3_aa: CASSYSPGVGYNEQFF
cdr3_nt: TGTGCCAGCAGTTACTCGCCAGGGGTGGGCTACAATGAGCAGTTCTTC

v_call: TRBV19
j_call: TRBJ2-2
clone_size: NA
d_call: NA
cdr3_aa: CASSPSGTLGSNTGELFF
cdr3_nt: TGTGCCAGTAGTCCCTCCGGGACACTCGGGTCAAACACCGGGGAGCTGTTTTTT

v_call: TRBV6-6
j_call: TRBJ2-6
clone_size: few
d_call: NA
cdr3_aa: CASSVRRSSGANVLTF
cdr3_nt: TGTGCCAGCAGTGTGAGACGGAGCTCTGGGGCCAACGTCCTGACTTTC

v_call: TRBV5-1
j_call: TRBJ2-1
clone_size: once
d_call: TRBD1
cdr3_aa: CASSPGQGRGEQFF
cdr3_nt: TGCGCCAGCAGCCCGGGACAGGGACGAGGCGAGCAGTTCTTC

v_call: TRBV19
j_call: TRBJ1-5
clone_size: NA
d_call: NA
cdr3_aa: CASSIVAGVSNQPQHF
cdr3_nt: TGTGCCAGTAGTATAGTAGCAGGGGTTAGCAATCAGCCCCAGCATTTT

v_call: TRBV2
j_call: TRBJ2-3
clone_size: NA
d_call: TRBD1
cdr3_aa: CASSPGGSTDTQYF
cdr3_nt: TGTGCCAGCAGCCCAGGGGGAAGCACAGATACGCAGTATTTT

v_call: TRBV18
j_call: TRBJ2-1
clone_size: NA
d_call: NA
cdr3_aa: CASSPKGGAIYNEQFF
cdr3_nt: TGTGCCAGCTCACCAAAAGGGGGGGCGATCTACAATGAGCAGTTCTTC

v_call: TRBV7-2
j_call: TRBJ1-2
clone_size: once
d_call: TRBD1
cdr3_aa: CASSLVTGADYGYTF
cdr3_nt: TGTGCCAGCAGCTTGGTCACAGGGGCCGACTATGGCTACACCTTC

v_call: TRBV6-5
j_call: TRBJ2-7
clone_size: once
d_call: TRBD2
cdr3_aa: CASSPGTSGSYEQYF
cdr3_nt: TGTGCCAGCAGTCCTGGGACTAGCGGGTCTTACGAGCAGTACTTC